This T cell receptor (beta chain) was observed in a study of T cell responses to AZD1222 COVID-19 vaccine. Background on the study: Analysis merged second doses at about 4 or about 12 weeks.

This clone was detected only once. What it binds is not known. Findings of the study overall: Seropositivity was recorded at baseline in only 6 or 7 AZD1222 recipients. Spike-spanning, vaccine-associated CD4 TCRs were dominant at 160-218 and 743-854.

Clones were read by immunoSEQ multiplex PCR, and TCRdb kept only the in-frame ones, dropping some. The sample has about 150,000 clones; approximately 88% are singletons. Germline V gene sequence: CDR1 SGHTA, CDR2 FQGNSA. The CDR3 is 15 residues long. Trimming took off 1 base at V and 0 bases at J, with 10 bases between the two ends. The chain couples TRBV7-2 to TRBJ2-7; no reliable D call. This specimen consisted of peripheral blood, obtained on day 0 of AZD1222 vaccination. The receptor was derived from an adult in good health. The CDR3 coding sequence is TGTGCCAGCAGCTTAGATCTTTCGAGCTCCTACGAGCAGTACTTC. Its protein product is CASSLDLSSSYEQYF. Looking up the rest from reference TRBV7-2 and TRBJ2-7 gives the full variable domain: GAGVSQSPSNKVTEKGKDVELRCDPISGHTALYWYRQSLGQGLEFLIYFQGNSAPDKSGLPSDRFSAERTGGSVSTLTIQRTQQEDSAVYLCASSLDLSSSYEQYFGPGTRLTVT.